This T cell receptor beta chain was captured by sequencing in a study of blood T cell repertoires in COVID-19. Study-wide context: COVID-19 samples from acute and convalescent phases originated in the United States, Italy and Spain. From T cells, B-cell-depleted T cells, or PBMCs came the material, which was cDNA or gDNA.

Methods used by the authors: Estimation of nucleated cell counts relied on the amplification of reference gene primers. This table comes from immunoSEQ multiplex PCR, and its TCRdb copy is limited to in-frame clones, with some not included. The V and J calls and the clone size are those of that table, but D and trimming were determined from the DNA. The sample carries 200,000 to 250,000 clones, approximately 80% recorded once. Germline V gene sequence: CDR1 SEHNR, CDR2 FQNEAQ (reference sequence). Germline trimming cut 5 bases from V and 2 bases from J; bases unmatched to any gene: 12. The CDR3 sequence is 17 residues long.

The chain is built from TRBV7-9 and TRBJ2-1, with 7 bases that match TRBD1. The sequence was obtained from a woman aged 45 to 65 with acute or convalescent COVID-19. The sample taken for sequencing was peripheral blood. CDR3 sequence: CASSRNDRVGAYNEQFF. The CDR3 DNA reads TGTGCCAGCAGCCGAAACGACAGGGTAGGGGCCTACAATGAGCAGTTCTTC. Full variable domain (outside the CDR3, taken from reference TRBV7-9 and TRBJ2-1): DTGVSQNPRHKITKRGQNVTFRCDPISEHNRLYWYRQTLGQGPEFLTYFQNEAQLEKSRLLSDRFSAERPKGSFSTLEIQRTEQGDSAMYLCASSRNDRVGAYNEQFFGPGTRLTVL.